These 7 T cell receptor beta chains were all obtained from the same sample, sequenced in a study of OX40 agonist ivuxolimab in advanced cancers. The repertoire was sequenced with immunoSEQ multiplex PCR; TCRdb's copy has only in-frame clones and lacks some. The sample has around 62,000 clones; roughly 88% are singletons. The material sequenced was CD4+ or CD8+ T cells sorted from blood, taken in a trial of the OX40 agonist ivuxolimab. These TCRs come from an adult with an advanced solid tumor such as melanoma, head and neck, liver or kidney cancer.

The J gene is TRBJ2-5, the V gene TRBV9, with no clear D. Trimming shortened V by 0 bases and J by 2 bases, and 8 bases separated the two germline ends. The germline V gene has CDR1 SGDLS and CDR2 YYNGEE. The CDR3 sequence is 14 residues long. The CDR3 coding sequence is TGTGCCAGCAGCGTAGCGAGTACTCAAGAGACCCAGTACTTC. Its translation is CASSVASTQETQYF.

The chain couples TRBV5-1 to TRBJ2-3; 7 bases match TRBD1. The V gene's germline CDR1 is SGHRS and CDR2 YFSETQ. There are 14 residues in the CDR3. After removal of 4 bases from V and 1 base from J, the junction contained 3 bases not matched to a gene. In nucleotides, the CDR3 is TGCGCCAGCAGCCCGGGGACAGGCACAGATACGCAGTATTTT. This sequence encodes CASSPGTGTDTQYF.

V and J are TRBV10-1 and TRBJ2-1, with 12 bases matching TRBD2. This CDR3 has 16 amino acids. Germline CDR1 WNHNN, CDR2 SYGVQD (reference sequence). Trimming removed 0 bases from V and 9 bases from J; junction bases left unmatched: 6. Here the CDR3 DNA reads TGCGCCAGCAGTGAGTCCCGACTAGCGGGAGTATCTGAGCAGTTCTTC. Translating gives CASSESRLAGVSEQFF.

J is TRBJ2-5 and V is TRBV2, with D possibly being TRBD2 (5 bases). Germline CDR1 is SNHLY and CDR2 is FYNNEI. CDR3 size: 13 residues. Between the trimmed V and J ends, which lost 7 bases and 5 bases, there was a span of 14 bases. CDR3 in DNA: TGTGCCAGCATCCTGGAGGCGAGGGAGACCCAGTACTTC. This sequence encodes CASILEARETQYF.

The CDR3, as DNA: TGTGCCAGCAGCTTAGAAAGGGAGTCGGAGCTGTTTTTT. Translated, it gives CASSLERESELFF. The genes are TRBV7-2 and TRBJ2-2; D is possibly TRBD2 (5 bases). V gave up 1 base and J gave up 10 bases, with 10 bases separating them. This CDR3 spans 13 amino acids. CDR1 is SGHTA, CDR2 FQGNSA, per germline.

This clone has a handful of counts. This rearrangement joins TRBV6-5 to TRBJ2-6; D unclear. Germline V CDR1 and CDR2: MNHEY, SVGAGI. There are 15 residues in the CDR3. Trimming pared 8 bases from V and 0 bases from J, leaving 11 bases between. CDR3 sequence reads: CASGYRGSGANVLTF. In DNA form, the CDR3 reads TGTGCCAGCGGATACCGAGGCTCTGGGGCCAACGTCCTGACTTTC.

This clone was seen a single time. V usage is TRBV6-1 and J usage is TRBJ2-7; no clear D. This CDR3 has 15 residues. Germline-derived CDR1 and CDR2 are MNHNS and SASEGT. Trimming took off 2 bases at V and 6 bases at J, with 17 bases between the two ends. The CDR3 region is CASSETPGSMGEQYF. The DNA of the CDR3 is TGTGCCAGCAGTGAAACCCCAGGATCAATGGGCGAGCAGTACTTC.